This T cell receptor beta chain was sequenced during a study of T cell responses to AZD1222 COVID-19 vaccine. Study-level points and caveats: None of the repertoires were sampled until the peak T cell response had passed. Donors skewed white British and female; clonal diversity was possibly underestimated.

Germline V CDR1 and CDR2: MNHNS, SASEGT. The CDR3 has 15 amino acids. V dropped 2 bases and J dropped 0 bases, with 8 bases sitting between them. In regard to this clone: Its specificity is not known.

Libraries were prepared by immunoSEQ multiplex PCR; TCRdb keeps only in-frame clonotypes and omits some of them. The sample records more than 90,000 clones, roughly 84% being singletons. The rearrangement joins TRBV6-1 to TRBJ1-5; no clear D gene. The receptor was isolated from an adult who received the AZD1222 COVID-19 vaccine. The material sequenced was peripheral blood, taken 28 days after the second AZD1222 dose. Here the CDR3 DNA reads TGTGCCAGCAGTGAAATTCGCACTAGCAATCAGCCCCAGCATTTT. It yields the protein CASSEIRTSNQPQHF.